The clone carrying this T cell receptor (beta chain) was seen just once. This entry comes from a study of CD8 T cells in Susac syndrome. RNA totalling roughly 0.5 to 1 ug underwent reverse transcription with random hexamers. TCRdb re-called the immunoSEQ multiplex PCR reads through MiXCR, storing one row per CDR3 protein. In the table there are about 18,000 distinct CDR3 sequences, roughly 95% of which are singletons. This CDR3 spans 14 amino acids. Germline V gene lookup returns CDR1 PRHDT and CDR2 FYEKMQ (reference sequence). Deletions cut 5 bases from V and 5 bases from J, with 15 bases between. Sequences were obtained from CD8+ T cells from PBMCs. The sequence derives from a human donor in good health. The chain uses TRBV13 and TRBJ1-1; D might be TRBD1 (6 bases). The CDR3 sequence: CASSTEGVPTEAFF. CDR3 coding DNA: TGTGCCAGCAGCACCGAGGGGGTTCCAACTGAAGCTTTCTTT.